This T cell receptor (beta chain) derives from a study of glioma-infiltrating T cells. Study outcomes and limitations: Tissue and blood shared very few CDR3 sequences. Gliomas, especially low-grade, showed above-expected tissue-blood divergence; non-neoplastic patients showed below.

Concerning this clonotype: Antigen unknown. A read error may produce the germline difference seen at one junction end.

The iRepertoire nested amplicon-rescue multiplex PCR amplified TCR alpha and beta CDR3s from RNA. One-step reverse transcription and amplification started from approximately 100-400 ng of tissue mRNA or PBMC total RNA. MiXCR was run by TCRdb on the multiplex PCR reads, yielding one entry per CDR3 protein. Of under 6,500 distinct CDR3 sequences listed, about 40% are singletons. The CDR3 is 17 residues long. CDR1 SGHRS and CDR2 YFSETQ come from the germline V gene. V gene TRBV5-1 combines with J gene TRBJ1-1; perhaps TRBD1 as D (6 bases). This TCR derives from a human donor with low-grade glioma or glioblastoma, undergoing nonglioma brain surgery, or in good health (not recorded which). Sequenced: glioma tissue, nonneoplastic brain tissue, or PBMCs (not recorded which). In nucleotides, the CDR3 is TGCGCCAGCAGCACGGGGGGCTCAGGGTGGCGGAACACTGAAGCCTTCTTT. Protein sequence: CASSTGGSGWRNTEAFF.